Detailed here is one T cell receptor (beta chain). CDR3 length equals 15 residues. CDR1 and CDR2 (germline): LGHNA, YNFKEQ. The junction had 4 bases not matched to a gene; V was cut back by 1 base and J by 2 bases. The data belong to a study of blood T cell repertoires in COVID-19. On the study more broadly: Sources were T cells, B-cell-depleted T cells, or PBMCs; the material itself was cDNA or gDNA.

Sequenced by immunoSEQ multiplex PCR; TCRdb stores in-frame clones only, minus some. The sample lists 300,000 or so clones, roughly 82% occurring once. Sequenced material: peripheral blood. This chain joins TRBV4-2 and TRBJ2-7; TRBD1 matches at 8 bases. The TCR was taken from a woman aged 45-60 years with acute or convalescent COVID-19. CDR3 loop: CASSQGQGRPYEQYF. As DNA, the CDR3 is TGTGCCAGCAGCCAAGGACAGGGGCGACCCTACGAGCAGTACTTC.